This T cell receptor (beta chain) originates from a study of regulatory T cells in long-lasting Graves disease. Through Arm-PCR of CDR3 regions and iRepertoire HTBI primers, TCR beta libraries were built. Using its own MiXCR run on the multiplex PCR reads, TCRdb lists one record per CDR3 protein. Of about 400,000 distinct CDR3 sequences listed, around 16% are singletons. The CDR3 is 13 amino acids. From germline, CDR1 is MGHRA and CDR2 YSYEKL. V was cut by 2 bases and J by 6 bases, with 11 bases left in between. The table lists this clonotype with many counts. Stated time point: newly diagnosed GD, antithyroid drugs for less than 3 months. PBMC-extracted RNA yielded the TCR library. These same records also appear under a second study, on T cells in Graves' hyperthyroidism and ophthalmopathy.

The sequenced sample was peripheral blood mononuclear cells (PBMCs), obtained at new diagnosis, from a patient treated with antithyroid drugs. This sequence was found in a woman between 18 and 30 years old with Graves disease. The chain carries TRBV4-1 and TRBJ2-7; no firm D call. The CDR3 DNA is TGCGCCAGCAGCCAACCAGAAGGGCTCGAGCAGTACTTC. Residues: CASSQPEGLEQYF.